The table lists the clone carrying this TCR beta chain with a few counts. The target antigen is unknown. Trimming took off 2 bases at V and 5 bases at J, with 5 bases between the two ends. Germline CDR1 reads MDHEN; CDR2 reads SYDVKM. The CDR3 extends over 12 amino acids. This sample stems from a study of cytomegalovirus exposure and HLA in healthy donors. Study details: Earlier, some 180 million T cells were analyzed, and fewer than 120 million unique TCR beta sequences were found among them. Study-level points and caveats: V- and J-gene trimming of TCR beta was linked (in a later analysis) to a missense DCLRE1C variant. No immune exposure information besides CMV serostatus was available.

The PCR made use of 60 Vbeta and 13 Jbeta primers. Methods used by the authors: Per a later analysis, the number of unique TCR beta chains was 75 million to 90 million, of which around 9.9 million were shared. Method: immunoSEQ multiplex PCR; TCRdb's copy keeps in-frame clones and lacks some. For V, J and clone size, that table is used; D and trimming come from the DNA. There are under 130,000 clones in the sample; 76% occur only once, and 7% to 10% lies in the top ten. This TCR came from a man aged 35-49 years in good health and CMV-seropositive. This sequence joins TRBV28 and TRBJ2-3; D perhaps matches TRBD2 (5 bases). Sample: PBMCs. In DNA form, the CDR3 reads TGTGCCAGCAGTTTAGAGGGAGATACGCAGTATTTT. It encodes CASSLEGDTQYF. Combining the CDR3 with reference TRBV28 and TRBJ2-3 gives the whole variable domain DVKVTQSSRYLVKRTGEKVFLECVQDMDHENMFWYRQDPGLGLRLIYFSYDVKMKEKGDIPEGYSVSREKKERFSLILESASTNQTSMYLCASSLEGDTQYFGPGTRLTVL.